This is a list of T cell receptor beta chains from one sample in a study of blood T cells in healthy people across ages. TCRdb analysed the 5' RACE reads with MiXCR anew, one entry per CDR3 protein. Among roughly 500,000 distinct CDR3 sequences listed, around 24% were seen once. These same records also appear under a second study, on T cells of mothers and their children.

The sequenced sample was blood. All receptors derive from a boy aged 10-17 years in good health. Both conserved end residues are part of each CDR3. A D gene is named only where the DNA matches it firmly. A clone size is listed for some rows: how often the clone was seen (once, few, many), or a class if it is expanded.

CDR3 protein | CDR3 DNA | V gene | D gene | CDR3 length | J gene | clone size
CASSQGRGRQYF | TGTGCCAGCAGCCAAGGAAGGGGACGCCAGTACTTC | TRBV14 | - | 12 | TRBJ2-5 | few
CASSVDSGVQETQYF | TGTGCCAGCAGCGTAGATAGCGGGGTCCAAGAGACCCAGTACTTC | TRBV9 | TRBD2 | 15 | TRBJ2-5 | -
CASSLVAGADNEQFF | TGTGCCAGCAGCTTAGTCGCGGGGGCGGACAATGAGCAGTTCTTC | TRBV7-2 | - | 15 | TRBJ2-1 | -
CASSQDGRDPPEQYF | TGTGCCAGCAGCCAAGATGGCAGGGACCCTCCCGAGCAGTACTTC | TRBV14 | - | 15 | TRBJ2-7 | -
CASSQTRQGYSYNEQFF | TGCGCCAGCAGCCAAACTCGACAGGGGTATTCCTACAATGAGCAGTTCTTC | TRBV4-3 | TRBD1 | 17 | TRBJ2-1 | -
CASSFQGEEAFF | TGTGCCAGCAGCTTTCAGGGGGAGGAAGCTTTCTTT | TRBV7-9 | TRBD1 | 12 | TRBJ1-1 | -
CAGSSGQGNSYEQYF | TGTGCCGGCAGTTCGGGACAGGGAAATTCCTACGAGCAGTACTTC | TRBV7-2 | TRBD1 | 15 | TRBJ2-7 | few
CASSIPGRKQFF | TGTGCCAGTAGTATCCCCGGGAGGAAGCAGTTCTTC | TRBV19 | TRBD2 | 12 | TRBJ2-1 | -
CASSVGPDRGRGGELFF | TGTGCCAGCAGCGTAGGCCCAGACAGGGGGCGAGGCGGGGAGCTGTTTTTT | TRBV9 | TRBD1 | 17 | TRBJ2-2 | few
CASTIGPTLSETQYF | TGTGCCAGCACCATCGGACCGACCCTTTCCGAGACCCAGTACTTC | TRBV7-2 | - | 15 | TRBJ2-5 | few
CASSDRARGGYTF | TGTGCCAGCTCCGACAGGGCTCGTGGTGGCTACACCTTC | TRBV12-3/TRBV12-4 | TRBD1 | 13 | TRBJ1-2 | -
CASSLPRTSGANVLTF | TGCGCCAGCAGCTTACCTCGGACCTCTGGGGCCAACGTCCTGACTTTC | TRBV5-1 | - | 16 | TRBJ2-6 | few
CSAPPRGNTEAFF | TGCAGTGCCCCGCCCCGGGGGAACACTGAAGCTTTCTTT | TRBV20-1 | - | 13 | TRBJ1-1 | -
CASSAGGSTDTQYF | TGTGCCAGCAGTGCGGGGGGCAGCACAGATACGCAGTATTTT | TRBV28 | TRBD2 | 14 | TRBJ2-3 | -
CASSDRGLSTYEQYF | TGTGCCAGCAGTGACCGGGGCCTCTCAACCTACGAGCAGTACTTC | TRBV6-1 | - | 15 | TRBJ2-7 | -
CSARDPGQGDHGSPLHF | TGCAGTGCTAGAGATCCAGGCCAGGGCGACCATGGTTCACCCCTCCACTTT | TRBV20-1 | - | 17 | TRBJ1-6 | -
CASSPAGGSSQETQYF | TGTGCCAGCAGCCCGGCAGGGGGGTCCAGCCAAGAGACCCAGTACTTC | TRBV28 | - | 16 | TRBJ2-5 | -
CASSSRWGQGSQETQYF | TGTGCCAGCAGCTCCCGGTGGGGACAGGGTTCCCAAGAGACCCAGTACTTC | TRBV7-6 | TRBD1 | 17 | TRBJ2-5 | -
CSARLAGRSSYNEQFF | TGCAGTGCTAGACTAGCGGGGCGCAGCTCCTACAATGAGCAGTTCTTC | TRBV20-1 | TRBD2 | 16 | TRBJ2-1 | -
CASSGFPFNNEKLFF | TGCGCCAGCAGCGGATTCCCCTTCAATAATGAAAAGCTGTTTTTT | TRBV4-3 | - | 15 | TRBJ1-4 | -
CASRGATVQGEKLFF | TGTGCCAGCAGGGGAGCGACCGTGCAGGGGGAAAAACTGTTTTTT | TRBV6-1 | - | 15 | TRBJ1-4 | -
CASSPADRGDYEQYF | TGTGCCAGCAGTCCGGCCGACAGGGGGGACTACGAGCAGTACTTC | TRBV28 | TRBD1 | 15 | TRBJ2-7 | -
CGAGTRNGLMASGRALFSYEQYF | TGCGGTGCTGGGACCCGGAACGGTCTGATGGCTAGCGGGAGGGCCCTCTTCTCCTACGAGCAGTACTTC | TRBV20-1 | TRBD2 | 23 | TRBJ2-7 | -
CASSYSPKRPTGELFF | TGTGCCAGCAGTTACTCGCCGAAGCGGCCCACCGGGGAGCTGTTTTTT | TRBV6-5 | - | 16 | TRBJ2-2 | few
CASSLGTSNTGELFF | TGTGCCAGCAGCTTAGGGACGTCGAACACCGGGGAGCTGTTTTTT | TRBV7-2 | - | 15 | TRBJ2-2 | many
CAISGTGNNQPQHF | TGTGCCATCAGCGGGACAGGGAACAATCAGCCCCAGCATTTT | TRBV10-3 | TRBD1 | 14 | TRBJ1-5 | -
CASSRLRLSHNEQFF | TGTGCCAGCAGTCGCCTACGGCTGTCCCACAATGAGCAGTTCTTC | TRBV12-3/TRBV12-4 | - | 15 | TRBJ2-1 | -
CSAEDSGRYNEQFF | TGCAGTGCAGAAGATAGCGGGAGGTACAATGAGCAGTTCTTC | TRBV20-1 | TRBD2 | 14 | TRBJ2-1 | -
CASSVAREGDTQYF | TGTGCCAGCAGCGTAGCCAGGGAGGGAGATACGCAGTATTTT | TRBV9 | TRBD2 | 14 | TRBJ2-3 | -
CASSEGAERIDSYEQYF | TGTGCCAGCAGCGAGGGGGCGGAGCGGATCGACTCCTACGAGCAGTACTTC | TRBV11-2 | TRBD1 | 17 | TRBJ2-7 | -
CASSRLAGDSYNEQFF | TGTGCCAGCAGTCGGCTAGCGGGGGATTCCTACAATGAGCAGTTCTTC | TRBV11-2 | TRBD2 | 16 | TRBJ2-1 | -
CASSPELPRIPDTQYF | TGCGCCAGCAGCCCGGAACTTCCCCGAATCCCAGATACGCAGTATTTT | TRBV4-3 | - | 16 | TRBJ2-3 | -
CASRLAGGGTDTQYF | TGTGCCAGCAGGCTAGCGGGGGGTGGCACAGATACGCAGTATTTT | TRBV28 | TRBD2 | 15 | TRBJ2-3 | once
CASSPDGGHGNTIYF | TGTGCCAGCAGTCCAGACGGGGGGCACGGAAACACCATATATTTT | TRBV7-3 | - | 15 | TRBJ1-3 | few
CASSLPASGSSYEQYF | TGTGCCAGCAGTTTACCCGCTAGCGGGAGCTCCTACGAGCAGTACTTC | TRBV28 | TRBD2 | 16 | TRBJ2-7 | few
CSAPPGGYSNQPQHF | TGCAGTGCACCCCCAGGGGGGTATAGCAATCAGCCCCAGCATTTT | TRBV20-1 | TRBD1 | 15 | TRBJ1-5 | few
CASVGVSGANVLTF | TGTGCCAGCGTCGGCGTCTCTGGGGCCAACGTCCTGACTTTC | TRBV2 | - | 14 | TRBJ2-6 | -
CASSSAEGSYYEQYF | TGTGCCAGTAGTTCCGCGGAGGGTTCCTACTACGAGCAGTACTTC | TRBV19 | - | 15 | TRBJ2-7 | -
CASSQDLAYTDTQYF | TGTGCCAGCAGCCAAGACCTAGCGTACACAGATACGCAGTATTTT | TRBV4-2 | - | 15 | TRBJ2-3 | -
CASSSTGFSYEQYF | TGTGCCAGCAGCTCGACAGGGTTCTCCTACGAGCAGTACTTC | TRBV7-9 | TRBD1 | 14 | TRBJ2-7 | -
CASSLETGLTYEQYF | TGTGCCAGCAGCTTAGAGACAGGGCTGACCTACGAGCAGTACTTC | TRBV11-1 | TRBD1 | 15 | TRBJ2-7 | few
CASSQWGRDSYEQYF | TGTGCCAGCAGCCAATGGGGCCGGGACTCCTACGAGCAGTACTTC | TRBV3-1 | - | 15 | TRBJ2-7 | -
CASNPSGGRPAGYTF | TGTGCCAGCAACCCTAGCGGGGGGCGTCCGGCCGGCTACACCTTC | TRBV5-5 | - | 15 | TRBJ1-2 | -
CASSVTGQPQHF | TGTGCCAGCAGCGTCACAGGTCAACCCCAGCATTTT | TRBV13 | - | 12 | TRBJ1-5 | -
CASSSKGQVPGANVLTF | TGTGCCAGCAGTTCTAAGGGTCAGGTTCCTGGGGCCAACGTCCTGACTTTC | TRBV6-6 | - | 17 | TRBJ2-6 | once
CSARTTGLAGPRYEQYF | TGCAGTGCTAGAACAACGGGACTAGCGGGGCCGCGTTACGAGCAGTACTTC | TRBV20-1 | TRBD2 | 17 | TRBJ2-7 | few
CASSPRDEYDEQFF | TGTGCCAGCAGCCCCAGGGACGAATACGATGAGCAGTTCTTC | TRBV7-9 | - | 14 | TRBJ2-1 | -